This TCR beta chain derives from a study of CXCR3-negative and CXCR3-positive naive CD8 T cells. Study in general: There were 110 million to 150 million TRB reads altogether, and each library had about 1.5 +/- 0.3 million of them. Study-wide results and caveats: Naive cells with CXCR3 showed TRB CDR3s that were more hydrophobic than those in CXCR3-negative naive cells. Fresh PBMCs went into most assays, and CXCR3 expression partly declined after cryopreservation. For memory CD8+ cells diversity was much lower, but both naive subsets had comparably high diversity.

In regard to this clonotype: Its antigen remains unidentified.

The libraries of TRB cDNA were prepared using 5' RACE with UMI labels. TCRdb reprocessed the 5' RACE reads; each CDR3 protein has one entry and no DNA is given. The sample has roughly 110,000 distinct CDR3 sequences; the top ten hold roughly 0.4%. This CDR3 is built from 15 residues. Germline CDR1 is SEHNR and CDR2 is FQNEAQ (reference sequence). Every subset of CD8+ T cells was sorted in triplicate at a few hundred thousand cells each. Sequencing was carried out using naive CXCR3+ CD8+ T cells from blood. Sample subset: CD45RO-CCR7+CD27+CD95- naive CD8+ T cells expressing CXCR3 (TNR3+). The sequence came from a human donor in good health. Some clones in this sample may be carry-over from other donors' samples. The rearrangement uses TRBV7-9 and TRBJ2-1. The CDR3 sequence: CASSLERGLYNEQLF. Full variable domain (rest looked up from reference TRBV7-9 and TRBJ2-1): DTGVSQNPRHKITKRGQNVTFRCDPISEHNRLYWYRQTLGQGPEFLTYFQNEAQLEKSRLLSDRFSAERPKGSFSTLEIQRTEQGDSAMYLCASSLERGLYNEQLFGPGTRLTVL.